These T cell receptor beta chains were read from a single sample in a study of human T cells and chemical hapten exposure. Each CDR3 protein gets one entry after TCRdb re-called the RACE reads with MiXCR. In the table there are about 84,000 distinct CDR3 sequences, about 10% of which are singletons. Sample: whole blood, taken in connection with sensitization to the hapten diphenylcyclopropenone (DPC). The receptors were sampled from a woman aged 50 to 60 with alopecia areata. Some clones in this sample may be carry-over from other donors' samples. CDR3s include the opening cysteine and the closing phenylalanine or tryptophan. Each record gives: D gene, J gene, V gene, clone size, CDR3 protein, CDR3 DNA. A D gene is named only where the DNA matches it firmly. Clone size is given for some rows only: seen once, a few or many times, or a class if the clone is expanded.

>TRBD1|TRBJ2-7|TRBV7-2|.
CASSWDRARDRYEQYF
TGTGCCAGCAGCTGGGACAGGGCGAGGGATCGTTACGAGCAGTACTTC
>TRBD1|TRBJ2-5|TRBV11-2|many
CASSPSGTGGNF
TGTGCCAGCAGCCCGTCCGGGACAGGGGGGAACTTC
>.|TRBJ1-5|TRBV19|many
CASSITGISNQPQHF
TGTGCCAGTAGTATTACAGGGATTAGCAATCAGCCCCAGCATTTT
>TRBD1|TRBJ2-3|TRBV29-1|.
CSVARTGASTDTQYF
TGCAGCGTTGCCCGGACAGGAGCCAGCACAGATACGCAGTATTTT
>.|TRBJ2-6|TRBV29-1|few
CSVPGDRSGANVLTF
TGCAGCGTCCCAGGGGACCGCTCTGGGGCCAACGTCCTGACTTTC
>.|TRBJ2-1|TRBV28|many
CATLEQGRAAGEQFF
TGTGCCACCCTAGAACAGGGGAGGGCCGCGGGTGAGCAGTTCTTC
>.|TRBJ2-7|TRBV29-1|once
CSVGSVEGYEQYF
TGCAGCGTTGGGAGCGTAGAGGGTTACGAGCAGTACTTC
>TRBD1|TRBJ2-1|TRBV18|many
CATRTGGLDNEQFF
TGTGCCACCCGGACAGGCGGGCTGGACAATGAGCAGTTCTTC
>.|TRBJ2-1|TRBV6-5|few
CASSYSGTGRGNEQFF
TGTGCCAGCAGTTACTCCGGGACGGGCAGGGGCAATGAGCAGTTCTTC
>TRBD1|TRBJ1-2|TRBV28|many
CASRGTVYGYTF
TGTGCCAGCAGAGGGACAGTCTATGGCTACACCTTC
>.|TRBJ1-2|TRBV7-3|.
CASSLTSTAPGGYTF
TGTGCCAGCAGCTTAACTTCGACAGCCCCTGGGGGCTACACCTTC
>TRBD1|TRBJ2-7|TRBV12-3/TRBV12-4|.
CASSDRGWEQYF
TGTGCCAGCAGTGACAGGGGTTGGGAGCAGTACTTC
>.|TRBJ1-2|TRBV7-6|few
CASSLGLNYGYTF
TGTGCCAGCAGCTTAGGGTTAAACTATGGCTACACCTTC
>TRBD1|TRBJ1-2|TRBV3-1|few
CASSPRGQGQGYTF
TGTGCCAGCAGCCCACGGGGACAGGGGCAAGGCTACACCTTC
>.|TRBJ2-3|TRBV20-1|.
CSARLGVRDTQYF
TGCAGTGCTAGACTAGGGGTGAGAGATACGCAGTATTTT
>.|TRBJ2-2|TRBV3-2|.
CASSRILITGGKNTGELFF
TGTGCCAGCAGCCGAATATTAATCACCGGCGGAAAAAACACCGGGGAGCTGTTTTTT
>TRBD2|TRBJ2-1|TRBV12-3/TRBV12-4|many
CASSLSGGAGEQFF
TGTGCCAGCAGTCTTAGCGGGGGGGCAGGGGAGCAGTTCTTC
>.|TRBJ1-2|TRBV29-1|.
CSVDHGGYTF
TGCAGCGTTGACCACGGTGGCTACACCTTC
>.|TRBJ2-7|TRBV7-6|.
CASSRPQGRSSYEQYF
TGTGCCAGCAGCCGACCACAGGGCAGGAGCTCCTACGAGCAGTACTTC
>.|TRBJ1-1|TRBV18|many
CASSYLGGTEAFF
TGTGCCAGCTCATATCTAGGGGGCACTGAAGCTTTCTTT
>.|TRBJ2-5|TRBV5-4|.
CASSFGGGQETQYF
TGTGCCAGCAGCTTTGGAGGGGGCCAAGAGACCCAGTACTTC
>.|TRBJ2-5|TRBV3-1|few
CASSQDRRLAETQYF
TGTGCCAGCAGCCAAGATCGGCGGCTGGCCGAGACCCAGTACTTC
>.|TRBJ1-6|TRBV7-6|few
CASAKGWGSPLHF
TGTGCCAGCGCCAAAGGGTGGGGGTCACCCCTCCACTTT
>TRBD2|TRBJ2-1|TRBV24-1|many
CATSVGRGVNEQFF
TGTGCCACCAGTGTCGGGAGGGGGGTTAATGAGCAGTTCTTC
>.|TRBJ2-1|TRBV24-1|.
CATSDVPSSNEQFF
TGTGCCACCAGTGATGTGCCCAGCAGCAATGAGCAGTTCTTC
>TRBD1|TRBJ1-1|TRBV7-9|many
CASRTDLTGDNTEAFF
TGTGCCAGCAGGACGGACCTGACAGGGGATAACACTGAAGCTTTCTTT
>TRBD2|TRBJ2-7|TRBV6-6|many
CASSYGLAGGTPGEQYF
TGTGCCAGCAGTTACGGACTAGCGGGAGGCACCCCGGGGGAGCAGTACTTC
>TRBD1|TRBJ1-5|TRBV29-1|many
CSVVLQGAGNQPQHF
TGCAGCGTTGTCTTGCAGGGGGCTGGCAATCAGCCCCAGCATTTT
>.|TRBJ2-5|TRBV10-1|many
CASSESPGRETQYF
TGCGCCAGCAGTGAGTCCCCGGGGAGAGAGACCCAGTACTTC
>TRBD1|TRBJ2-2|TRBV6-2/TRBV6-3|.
CASSQDRGGPGELFF
TGTGCCAGCAGCCAGGACAGGGGAGGTCCCGGGGAGCTGTTTTTT
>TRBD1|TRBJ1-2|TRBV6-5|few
CASSFVQGNYGYTF
TGTGCCAGCAGTTTTGTACAGGGGAACTATGGCTACACCTTC
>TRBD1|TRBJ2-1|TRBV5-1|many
CASSSRRDSHNEQFF
TGCGCCAGCAGCAGCCGAAGGGACAGCCACAATGAGCAGTTCTTC
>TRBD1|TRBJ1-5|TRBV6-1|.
CASSPRQGGNQPQHF
TGTGCCAGCAGTCCTCGACAGGGGGGAAATCAGCCCCAGCATTTT
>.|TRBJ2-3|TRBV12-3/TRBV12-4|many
CASSLGQGIGGRMSTDTQYF
TGTGCCAGCAGCCTCGGACAGGGTATCGGCGGGAGGATGAGCACAGATACGCAGTATTTT
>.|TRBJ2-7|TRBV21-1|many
CASSLGGGGTYEQYF
TGTGCCAGCAGCTTAGGAGGAGGGGGGACCTACGAGCAGTACTTC
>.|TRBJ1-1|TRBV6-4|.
CASSAQMNTEAFF
TGTGCCAGCAGTGCCCAGATGAACACTGAAGCTTTCTTT
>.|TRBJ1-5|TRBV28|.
CASTPHGVQRLDQPQHF
TGTGCCAGCACCCCGCACGGGGTTCAGAGACTCGATCAGCCCCAGCATTTT
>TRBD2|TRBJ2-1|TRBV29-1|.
CSVGGLAGPQGEQFF
TGCAGCGTTGGAGGACTAGCGGGACCCCAGGGTGAGCAGTTCTTC
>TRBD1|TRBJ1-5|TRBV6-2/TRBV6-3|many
CASSPGTENQPQHF
TGTGCCAGCTCTCCCGGGACAGAAAATCAGCCCCAGCATTTT
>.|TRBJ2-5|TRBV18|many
CASSEGLQETQYF
TGTGCCAGCTCAGAGGGTCTCCAAGAGACCCAGTACTTC
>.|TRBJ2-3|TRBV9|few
CASTRYGTDTQYF
TGTGCCAGCACCCGGTACGGCACAGATACGCAGTATTTT
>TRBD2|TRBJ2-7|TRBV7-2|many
CASSLAQASGRYEQYF
TGTGCCAGCAGCTTAGCGCAGGCTAGCGGGAGGTACGAGCAGTACTTC
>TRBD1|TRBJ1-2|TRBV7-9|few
CASSERDRGNYGYTF
TGTGCCAGCAGCGAGAGGGACAGGGGCAACTATGGCTACACCTTC
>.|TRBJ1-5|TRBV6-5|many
CASGYADQPQHF
TGTGCCAGCGGATATGCAGATCAGCCCCAGCATTTT
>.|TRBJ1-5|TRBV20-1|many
CSARVAGDNQPQHF
TGCAGTGCTAGAGTAGCAGGGGACAATCAGCCCCAGCATTTT
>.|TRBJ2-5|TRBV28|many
CASSLAAPKTQYF
TGTGCCAGCAGTTTAGCCGCCCCCAAGACCCAGTACTTC
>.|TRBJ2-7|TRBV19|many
CASSMTNNGPYEQYF
TGTGCCAGTAGTATGACCAATAACGGACCCTACGAGCAGTACTTC
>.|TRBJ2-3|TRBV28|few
CASSLSPMRQYF
TGTGCCAGCAGTTTATCCCCAATGAGGCAGTATTTT
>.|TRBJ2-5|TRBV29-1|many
CSVYLYRFLQETQYF
TGCAGCGTGTATTTATATCGGTTTCTTCAAGAGACCCAGTACTTC
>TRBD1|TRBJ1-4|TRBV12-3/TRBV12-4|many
CASSRDRGAEKLFF
TGTGCCAGCAGCCGGGACAGGGGTGCTGAAAAACTGTTTTTT
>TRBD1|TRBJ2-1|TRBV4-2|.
CASGRDSQEQFF
TGTGCCAGCGGTCGGGACAGCCAGGAGCAGTTCTTC
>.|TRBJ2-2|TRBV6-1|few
CASSESAVYTGELFF
TGTGCCAGCTCGGAAAGTGCAGTATACACCGGGGAGCTGTTTTTT
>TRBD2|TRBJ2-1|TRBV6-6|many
CASVLGGRSNEQFF
TGTGCCAGCGTTTTGGGCGGGAGGTCGAATGAGCAGTTCTTC
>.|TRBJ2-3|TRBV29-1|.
CSVEGQVSRDTQYF
TGCAGCGTTGAAGGACAGGTTTCGAGAGATACGCAGTATTTT